Sequencing of this T cell receptor beta chain was carried out in a study of technical replicates of blood from a few donors. This table comes from immunoSEQ multiplex PCR, and its TCRdb copy is limited to in-frame clones, with some not included. The data contain about 93,000 clones, around 95% of them singletons. The specimen sequenced was T cells isolated from PBMCs. This sequence was found in a human donor in good health.

Here the CDR3 DNA reads TGTGCCAGCAGTTACTCGAGTTCCTATGGCTACACCTTC. This gives the protein CASSYSSSYGYTF. The genes are TRBV6-5 and TRBJ1-2, with D unresolved. The CDR3 runs 13 residues. Between the trimmed V and J ends, which lost 0 bases and 4 bases, there was a span of 6 bases. CDR1 is MNHEY and CDR2 is SVGAGI in the germline V gene.